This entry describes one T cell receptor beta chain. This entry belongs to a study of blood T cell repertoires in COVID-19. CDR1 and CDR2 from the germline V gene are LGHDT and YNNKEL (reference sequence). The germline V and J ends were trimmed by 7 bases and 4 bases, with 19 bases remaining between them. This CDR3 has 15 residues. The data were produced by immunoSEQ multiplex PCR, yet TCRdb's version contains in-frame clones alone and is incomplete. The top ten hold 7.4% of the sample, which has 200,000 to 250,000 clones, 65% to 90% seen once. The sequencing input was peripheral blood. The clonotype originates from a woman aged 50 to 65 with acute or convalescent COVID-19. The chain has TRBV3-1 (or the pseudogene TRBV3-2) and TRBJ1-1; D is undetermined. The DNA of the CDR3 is TGTGCCAGCACCCCGGGCCCGGGTCGGGGCACTGAAGCTTTCTTT. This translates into CASTPGPGRGTEAFF.